This passage covers 12 T cell receptor beta chains from one sample sequenced in a study of control samples from healthy donors and cancer patients. Only in-frame clones appear in the TCRdb table, and some are missing; sequencing was by immunoSEQ multiplex PCR. The table records about 42,000 clones, less than 90% of them present only once. The specimen sequenced was blood. The receptors here all came from a man between 60 and 70 years old in good health.

The chain joins TRBV12-3 or TRBV12-4 to TRBJ2-3; no definite D call. There are 13 residues in the CDR3. The V end was cut by 6 bases, the J end by 0 bases, with 7 bases between. This chain's CDR3 is CASRTRSTDTQYF. The DNA for the CDR3 is TGTGCCAGCAGAACACGTAGCACAGATACGCAGTATTTT.

This clone was recorded a few times. This chain connects TRBV19 to TRBJ1-1; D gene unclear. This CDR3 is built from 10 residues. Trimming stripped 11 bases from V and 3 bases from J, with 7 bases between. The germline CDR1 and CDR2 sequences are LNHDA and SQIVND (reference sequence). The CDR3 coding sequence is TGTGCCGGGCCGGACACTGAAGCTTTCTTT. It specifies CAGPDTEAFF.

The chain has TRBV6-5 and TRBJ1-1, with D tentatively TRBD1 (5 bases). The CDR3 has 14 amino acids. Trimming removed 3 bases at V and 6 bases at J, with 14 bases between. CDR1 MNHEY and CDR2 SVGAGI come from the germline V gene. The DNA for the CDR3 is TGTGCCAGCAGTTATGGGACGGTTTATGCTGAAGCTTTCTTT. Protein product: CASSYGTVYAEAFF.

The sample holds a few counts of this clone. The V call is TRBV9, the J call TRBJ2-2; D is unresolved. This CDR3 region has 11 residues. Trimming took 3 bases from V and 7 from J, leaving 4 bases between them. Germline CDR1 SGDLS, CDR2 YYNGEE. The CDR3 sequence is CASSGDGELFF. As DNA, the CDR3 is TGTGCCAGCAGCGGGGACGGGGAGCTGTTTTTT.

DNA for the CDR3: TGTGCCACCAGTGACCCCAGACAGATGAACACCGGGGAGCTGTTTTTT. This translates into CATSDPRQMNTGELFF. This sequence joins TRBV24-1 and TRBJ2-2, with D possibly being TRBD1 (5 bases). V shed 4 bases and J shed 1 base, with 12 bases lying between them. Per germline, CDR1 KGHDR and CDR2 SFDVKD. The CDR3 consists of 16 residues.

V is TRBV5-1 and J is TRBJ2-3, with a possible D match to TRBD1 (5 bases). V lost 1 base, J lost 2 bases, and 11 bases lay in between. Germline values: CDR1 SGHRS, CDR2 YFSETQ. The CDR3 loop spans 15 amino acids. The CDR3 DNA reads as TGCGCCAGCAGCTTGACAGGTGGGGCCACAGATACGCAGTATTTT. This translates into CASSLTGGATDTQYF.

This clone has only a few counts. Here the CDR3 reads CASTRSASGANVLTF. Here the CDR3 DNA reads TGTGCCAGCACCCGGTCGGCCTCTGGGGCCAACGTCCTGACTTTC. This chain joins TRBV25-1 and TRBJ2-6; D unclear. V lost 7 bases and J lost 0, with 10 bases in between. Germline V gene sequence: CDR1 MGHDK, CDR2 SYGVNS. There are 15 residues in the CDR3. Based on the CDR3 plus reference TRBV25-1 and TRBJ2-6, the full variable domain is EADIYQTPRYLVIGTGKKITLECSQTMGHDKMYWYQQDPGMELHLIHYSYGVNSTEKGDLSSESTVSRIRTEHFPLTLESARPSHTSQYLCASTRSASGANVLTFGAGSRLTVL.

The chain combines TRBV11-2 with TRBJ2-1; 7 bases fit TRBD1. Germline loops: CDR1 SGHAT, CDR2 FQNNGV. J gave up 5 bases and V 0 bases, and 4 bases lay outside the gene matches. The CDR3 totals 15 residues. CDR3 loop: CASSLDWGQNNEQFF. The CDR3 nucleotides are TGTGCCAGCAGCTTAGATTGGGGACAGAACAATGAGCAGTTCTTC.

J is TRBJ1-1 and V is TRBV30, with a weak D call TRBD1 (6 bases). V lost 0 bases to trimming and J lost 3 bases, with 14 bases between them. From germline, CDR1 is GTSNPN and CDR2 SVGIG (reference sequence). The CDR3 sequence is 15 residues long. In DNA form, the CDR3 reads TGTGCCTGGAGTGTACGGGGCAGGGGTTACACTGAAGCTTTCTTT. Its protein product is CAWSVRGRGYTEAFF. Supplemented by reference TRBV30 and TRBJ1-1, the full variable domain reads SQTIHQWPATLVQPVGSPLSLECTVEGTSNPNLYWYRQAAGRGLQLLFYSVGIGQISSEVPQNLSASRPQDRQFILSSKKLLLSDSGFYLCAWSVRGRGYTEAFFGQGTRLTVV.

The chain joins TRBV5-4 to TRBJ1-2; TRBD1 might be the D (5 bases). Germline CDR1 SGHNT, CDR2 YYREEE (reference sequence). CDR3 length equals 16 residues. Trimming stripped 4 bases from V and 0 bases from J, with 16 bases between. The CDR3 here is CASSLAGGGTNYGYTF. CDR3 DNA: TGTGCCAGCAGCCTGGCTGGTGGGGGAACTAACTATGGCTACACCTTC.

The V gene is TRBV4-3, the J gene TRBJ1-2; weak D call: TRBD1 (6 bases). Germline loops: CDR1 LGHNA, CDR2 YSLEER. The CDR3 contains 14 residues. Trimming shortened V by 0 bases and J by 8 bases, and 13 bases separated the two germline ends. DNA of the CDR3: TGCGCCAGCAGCCAAGATACACAGGGACGAGGCTACACCTTC. This translates into CASSQDTQGRGYTF.

CDR3 sequence: CASSAVAEKLFF. CDR3 nucleotide sequence: TGTGCCAGCTCGGCGGTGGCTGAAAAACTGTTTTTT. The chain is built from TRBV18 and TRBJ1-4; D is uncertain. There are 12 residues in the CDR3. V lost 6 bases and J lost 7, with 9 bases in between. Germline-derived CDR1 and CDR2 are KGHSH and LQKENI.